One sample yielded the 13 T cell receptor beta chains listed below, sequenced in a study of beta chain features in type 1 diabetes. Study-wide findings and caveats: People with Type 1 diabetes carried modestly yet significantly shorter TCRB CDR3s in all four CD4+ subsets.

These receptors' targets are unknown. Reverse transcription of all isolated RNA meant that expressed TCRB transcripts were sequenced. TCRdb's copy holds only in-frame clones and misses some; the assay was immunoSEQ multiplex PCR. The sample includes 160,000 or so clones, roughly 60% seen only once; the top ten take approximately 0.09%. The sample taken for sequencing was naive CD4+ T cells from blood. These receptors originate from a man aged 25 to 40 with type 1 diabetes.

The chain couples TRBV6-6 to TRBJ2-5, with TRBD2 as a possible D gene (6 bases). Trimming removed 6 bases at V and 2 bases at J, with 10 bases between. The CDR3 is made up of 13 amino acids. Germline V gene sequence: CDR1 MNHNY, CDR2 SVGAGI (reference sequence). Written as DNA, the CDR3 is TGTGCCAGCAGCTTTAGCGGACAAGAGACCCAGTACTTC. This encodes CASSFSGQETQYF.

This sequence joins TRBV29-1 and TRBJ1-1, with D unresolved. There are 13 residues in the CDR3. Trimming took off 3 bases at V and 10 bases at J, with 18 bases between the two ends. CDR1 and CDR2 from the germline V gene are SQVTM and ANQGSEA. CDR3 sequence (DNA): TGCAGCGTTGACGTACTCCCCGGAGGGCTAGCTTTCTTT. It translates to CSVDVLPGGLAFF.

V gene TRBV7-9 combines with J gene TRBJ2-6; 14 bases are a match to TRBD2. CDR3 size: 18 residues. Germline CDR1 SEHNR, CDR2 FQNEAQ (reference sequence). After removal of 5 bases from V and 13 bases from J, the junction contained 16 bases not matched to a gene. For the CDR3, the DNA is TGTGCCAGCAGCACTCCCCCCGGATGGACTAGCGGGGGGCCAGTCCTGACTTTC. It encodes CASSTPPGWTSGGPVLTF.

This clone was observed a few times. The J gene is TRBJ2-7, the V gene TRBV25-1; 9 bases are shared with TRBD1. CDR1 is MGHDK, CDR2 SYGVNS, per germline. Trimming cost V 9 bases and J 1 base; bases outside gene matches: 7. The CDR3 covers 14 residues. CDR3 sequence reads: CASMLGQGSYEQYF. In DNA, the CDR3 is TGTGCCAGTATGTTGGGACAGGGTTCCTACGAGCAGTACTTC.

The chain has TRBV14 and TRBJ2-6; D is unresolved. The CDR3 consists of 13 residues. Germline V gene sequence: CDR1 SGHDN, CDR2 FVKESK. Trimming cost V 6 bases and J 0 bases, with 3 bases left between them. The CDR3 bases are TGTGCCAGCAGGGGCTCTGGGGCCAACGTCCTGACTTTC. As protein: CASRGSGANVLTF.

The gene calls are TRBV7-9 and TRBJ2-2, with 7 bases that match TRBD2. This CDR3 comprises 12 residues. Unmatched junction bases numbered 1, after V lost 5 bases and J lost 7 bases. The germline CDR1 and CDR2 sequences are SEHNR and FQNEAQ (reference sequence). The CDR3 DNA reads TGTGCCAGCAGCCGGGAGGTCGGGGAGCTGTTTTTT. Amino acid sequence: CASSREVGELFF.

The rearrangement joins TRBV7-9 to TRBJ2-5; perhaps TRBD2 as D (6 bases). Looked up from germline, CDR1 is SEHNR and CDR2 is FQNEAQ (reference sequence). CDR3 length equals 15 residues. Trimming shortened V by 6 bases and J by 7 bases, and 21 bases separated the two germline ends. CDR3 DNA: TGTGCCAGCAGTAGAACCAGGGTGACGGGAGTGACCCAGTACTTC. This gives the protein CASSRTRVTGVTQYF.

The sample holds a few counts of this clone. The chain combines TRBV7-2 with TRBJ2-2; D is ambiguous. Germline-derived CDR1 and CDR2 are SGHTA and FQGNSA. Trimming took 0 bases from V and 1 from J, leaving 6 bases between them. CDR3 length: 15 residues. CDR3 in DNA: TGTGCCAGCAGCTTAGCGGGCGGGAACACCGGGGAGCTGTTTTTT. Protein: CASSLAGGNTGELFF.

The V and J genes are TRBV2 and TRBJ2-1; D might be TRBD2 (6 bases). The V end lost 2 bases, the J end lost 7 bases, and 12 bases lay between the germline ends. The germline CDR1 and CDR2 sequences are SNHLY and FYNNEI. This CDR3 comprises 14 residues. The CDR3 here is CASSERYRGNEQFF. CDR3 DNA sequence: TGTGCCAGCAGTGAACGCTACCGGGGGAATGAGCAGTTCTTC.

This clone has only one observation. Other DNA sequences in the same sample also yield this CDR3. This rearrangement joins TRBV29-1 to TRBJ2-2; 7 nucleotides line up with TRBD1. Germline V gene data show CDR1 as SQVTM and CDR2 as ANQGSEA. This CDR3 comprises 14 residues. The V gene end was trimmed by 6 bases and the J gene end by 0 bases; junction bases not matched to a gene: 4. This CDR3 reads CSVADRSNTGELFF. In DNA form, the CDR3 reads TGCAGCGTAGCGGACAGGTCGAACACCGGGGAGCTGTTTTTT.

The CDR3 region has the DNA TGTGCCAGCAGCGTAGGGACTTCACATACGCAGTATTTT. Protein product: CASSVGTSHTQYF. The chain carries TRBV7-2 and TRBJ2-3; TRBD2 might be the D (6 bases). Deletions cut 5 bases from V and 7 bases from J, with 13 bases between. CDR3 length equals 13 residues. Per germline, CDR1 SGHTA and CDR2 FQGNSA.

The gene calls are TRBV2 and TRBJ2-7, with D unresolved. The germline V and J ends were trimmed by 7 bases and 0 bases, with 7 bases remaining between them. The CDR3 contains 12 residues. CDR1 SNHLY and CDR2 FYNNEI come from the germline V gene. The CDR3 sequence: CASTADSYEQYF. The CDR3 region has the DNA TGTGCCAGCACGGCGGACTCCTACGAGCAGTACTTC.

J is TRBJ2-5 and V is TRBV28; D possibly corresponds to TRBD1 (5 bases). Trimming pared 3 bases from V and 5 bases from J, leaving 10 bases between. The CDR3 has 13 amino acids. Looked up from germline, CDR1 is MDHEN and CDR2 is SYDVKM. The CDR3 region has the DNA TGTGCCAGCAGTTTTGGACAATGGGAGACCCAGTACTTC. It translates to CASSFGQWETQYF.